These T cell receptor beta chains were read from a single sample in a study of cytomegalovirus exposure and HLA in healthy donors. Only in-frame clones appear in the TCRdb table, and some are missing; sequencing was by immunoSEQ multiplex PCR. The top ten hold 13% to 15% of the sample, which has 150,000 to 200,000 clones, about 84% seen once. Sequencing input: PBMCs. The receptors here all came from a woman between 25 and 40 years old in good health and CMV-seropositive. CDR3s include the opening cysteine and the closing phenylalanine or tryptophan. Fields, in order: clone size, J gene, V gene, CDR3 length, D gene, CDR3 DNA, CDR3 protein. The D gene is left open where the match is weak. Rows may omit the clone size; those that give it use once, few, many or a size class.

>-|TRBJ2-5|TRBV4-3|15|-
TGCGCCAGCAGCCAAGTAATGCAGGGTCAAGAGACCCAGTACTTC
CASSQVMQGQETQYF
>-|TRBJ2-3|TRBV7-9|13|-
TGTTCCAGCAGCCCCGGGTCCAAAGAGGCGCAGTATTTT
CSSSPGSKEAQYF
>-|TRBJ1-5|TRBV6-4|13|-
TGTGCCAGCAGTGCGAGTAACAATCAGCCCCAGCATTTT
CASSASNNQPQHF
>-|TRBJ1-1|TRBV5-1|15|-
TGCGCCAGCAGCACGGACAGTCCTATGAACACTGAAGCTTTCTTT
CASSTDSPMNTEAFF
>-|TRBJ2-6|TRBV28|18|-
TGTGCCAGCAGTTTACTCTCGACAGGTAGCTCTGGGGCCAACGTCCTGACTTTC
CASSLLSTGSSGANVLTF
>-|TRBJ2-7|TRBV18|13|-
TGTGCCAGCTCACCAAGCGAACAGGGCAAGCAGTACTTC
CASSPSEQGKQYF
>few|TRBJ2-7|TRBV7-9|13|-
TGTCCCAGCAGCCCCCGCCGGTCCTACGAGCAGTACTTC
CPSSPRRSYEQYF
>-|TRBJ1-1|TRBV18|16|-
TGTGCCAGCTCACAAACCCTCAGGGTTGCGGACACTGAAGCTTTCTTT
CASSQTLRVADTEAFF
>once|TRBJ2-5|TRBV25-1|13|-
TGTGCCAGCAGTGAATGGGGCGGAGAGACCCAGTACTTC
CASSEWGGETQYF
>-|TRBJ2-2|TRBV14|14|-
TGTGCCAGCAGCCGGGACACCGACACCGGGGAGCTGTTTTTT
CASSRDTDTGELFF
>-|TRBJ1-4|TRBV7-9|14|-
TGTGCCAGCACCCAAAGGGGCTATAATGAAAAACTGTTTTTT
CASTQRGYNEKLFF
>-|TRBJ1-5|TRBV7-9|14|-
TGTGCCAGCAGCGCTTGGGGGCAAGGTCAGCCCCAGCATTTT
CASSAWGQGQPQHF
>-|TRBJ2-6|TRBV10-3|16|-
TGTGCCATCAGTGAGTCTAAGGGGCTAGGGGCCAACGTCCTGACTTTC
CAISESKGLGANVLTF
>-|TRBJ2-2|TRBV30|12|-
TGTGCCTGGAAGTTCCAGACCGGGGAGCTGTTTTTT
CAWKFQTGELFF
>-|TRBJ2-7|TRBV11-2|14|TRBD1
TGTGCCAGCAGCAGCCGGGACAGCTCCTACGAGCAGTACTTC
CASSSRDSSYEQYF
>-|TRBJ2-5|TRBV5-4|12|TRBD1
TGTGCCAGCAGCTCAACAGGGGAAGAGCAGTACTTC
CASSSTGEEQYF
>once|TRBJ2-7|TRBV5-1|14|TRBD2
TGCGCCAGCAGCTCCGGGGGGGTGTCTTACGAGCAGTACTTC
CASSSGGVSYEQYF
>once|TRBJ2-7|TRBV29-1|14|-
TGCAGCGCTAGTCCGGGACACCCGTCCTACGAGCAGTACTTC
CSASPGHPSYEQYF
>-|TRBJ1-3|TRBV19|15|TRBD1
TGTGCCAGTAGGCGGGACAGGGAGTCTGGAAACACCATATATTTT
CASRRDRESGNTIYF
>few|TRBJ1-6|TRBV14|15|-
TGTGCCAGCAGCCATCTTCGGGACTTCTGGACACCCCTCCACTTT
CASSHLRDFWTPLHF
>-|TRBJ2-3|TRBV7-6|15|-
TGTGCCAGCAGCCTCAGACCGGGTCGGGCAGATACGCAGTATTTT
CASSLRPGRADTQYF
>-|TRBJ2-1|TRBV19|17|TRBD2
TGTGCCAGTAGTTTCACTAGCGGGAGGGCCTCCTACAATGAGCAGTTCTTC
CASSFTSGRASYNEQFF
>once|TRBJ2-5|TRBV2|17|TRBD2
TGTGCCAGCAGTCATGAGGGACTTCTAGCGGCCAAAGTGACCCAGTACTTC
CASSHEGLLAAKVTQYF
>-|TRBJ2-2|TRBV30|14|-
TGTGCCTGGAGTGCTCAGCGGTACACCGGGGAGCTGTTTTTT
CAWSAQRYTGELFF
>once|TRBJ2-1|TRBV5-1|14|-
TGCGCCAGCAGCTTGTTAGCGGAATACAATGAGCAGTTCTTC
CASSLLAEYNEQFF
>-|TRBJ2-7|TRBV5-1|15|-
TGCGCCAGCAGCTTAACTAGGGACTCCTCCTACGAGCAGTACTTC
CASSLTRDSSYEQYF
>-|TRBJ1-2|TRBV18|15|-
TGTGCCAGCTCACCACCGGCCGGGGTTCCATATGGCTACACCTTC
CASSPPAGVPYGYTF
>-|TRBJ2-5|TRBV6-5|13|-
TGTGCCAGCAGCCCGAAGCGGCAAGAGGAGCAGTACTTC
CASSPKRQEEQYF
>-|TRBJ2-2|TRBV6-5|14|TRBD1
TGTGCCAGCAGGGGACAGGCGGGCACCGGGGAGCTGTTTTTT
CASRGQAGTGELFF
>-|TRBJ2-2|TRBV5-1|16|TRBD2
TGCGCCAGCAGCTCTCTCGCCGCGGGAGTCACCGGGGAGCTGTTTTTT
CASSSLAAGVTGELFF
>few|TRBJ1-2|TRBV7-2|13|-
TGTGCCAGCAGCCTACAGGGATACTATGGCTACACCTTC
CASSLQGYYGYTF
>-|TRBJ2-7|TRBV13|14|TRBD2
TGTGCCAGCAGCTTAGGAGCGGGGGTCTACGAGCAGTACTTC
CASSLGAGVYEQYF
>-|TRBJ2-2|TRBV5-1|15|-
TGCGCCAGCTCCCACACGGAAGGAGGAACCGGGGAGCTGTTTTTT
CASSHTEGGTGELFF
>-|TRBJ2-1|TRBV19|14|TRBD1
TGTGCCAGTGGGGGACAGGCGACGTACAATGAGCAGTTCTTC
CASGGQATYNEQFF
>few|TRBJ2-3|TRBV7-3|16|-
TGTGCCAGCAGCTTGGGGGGGCGGATGGGGGCAGATACGCAGTATTTT
CASSLGGRMGADTQYF
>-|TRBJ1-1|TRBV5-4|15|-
TGTGCCAGCACCCCTTGGGGGAGGGGGGACACTGAAGCTTTCTTT
CASTPWGRGDTEAFF
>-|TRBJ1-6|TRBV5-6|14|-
TGTGCCAGCAGCTTGGCCGCGGGAGATTCACCCCTCCACTTT
CASSLAAGDSPLHF
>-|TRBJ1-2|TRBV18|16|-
TGTGCCAGCTCACCAAGGCGGGGCGCCGATATGGATGGCTACACCTTC
CASSPRRGADMDGYTF
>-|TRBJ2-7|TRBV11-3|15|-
TGTGCCAGCAGCCCTCAGGGGTGGGAGTATAACGAGCAGTACTTC
CASSPQGWEYNEQYF
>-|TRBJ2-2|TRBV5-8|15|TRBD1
TGTGCCAGCAGCCCAGAGACAGGGTATGTCGGGGAGCTGTTTTTT
CASSPETGYVGELFF
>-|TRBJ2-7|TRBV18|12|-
TGTGCCAGCTCGGACTCCTCCAACGAGCAGTACTTC
CASSDSSNEQYF
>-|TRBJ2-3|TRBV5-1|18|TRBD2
TGCGCCAGCAGCTTGGAGCGGGAGTCGAGAGTTGGGCCAGATACGCAGTATTTT
CASSLERESRVGPDTQYF
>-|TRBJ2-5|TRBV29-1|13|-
TGCAGCGTTTCTGGTCGGTACCAAGAGACCCAGTACTTC
CSVSGRYQETQYF
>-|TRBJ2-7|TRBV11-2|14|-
TGTGCCAGCAGCTTAGTAGCCGGCTCCTACGAGCAGTACTTC
CASSLVAGSYEQYF
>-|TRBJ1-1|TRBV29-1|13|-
TGCAGCGTTGGTGCACAGGGATACACTGAAGCTTTCTTT
CSVGAQGYTEAFF
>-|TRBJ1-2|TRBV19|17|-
TGTGCCAGTAGATTGGTGGGGGGGTCTCCCACCTCCGATGGCTACACCTTC
CASRLVGGSPTSDGYTF
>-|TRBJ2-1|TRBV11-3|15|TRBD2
TGTGCCAGCAGCTTAAGCGGGAGGGCTGGCAATGAGCAGTTCTTC
CASSLSGRAGNEQFF
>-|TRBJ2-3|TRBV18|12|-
TGTGCCAGCTCACCCCGGCGGGATACGCAGTATTTT
CASSPRRDTQYF
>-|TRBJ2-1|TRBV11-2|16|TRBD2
TGTGCCAGCAGCTTACTAGCGGGGGCGTCCTACAATGAGCAGTTCTTC
CASSLLAGASYNEQFF
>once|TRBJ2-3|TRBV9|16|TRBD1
TGTGCCAGCAGCGTATCCGGGACAGGGAGGGCAGATACGCAGTATTTT
CASSVSGTGRADTQYF
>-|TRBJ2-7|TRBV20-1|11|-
TGCAGTGCTAGGATGCAGGGTTTGCAGTACTTC
CSARMQGLQYF
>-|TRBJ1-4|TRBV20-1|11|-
TGCAGTGCCACAACAGGAGAAAAACTGTTTTTT
CSATTGEKLFF
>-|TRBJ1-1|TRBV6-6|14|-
TGTGCCAGCAGTCCCAGGGTCTTGAACACTGAAGCTTTCTTT
CASSPRVLNTEAFF
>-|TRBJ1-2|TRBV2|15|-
TGTGCCAGCAGAGCCCAGGACACCCTTAACTATGGCTACACCTTC
CASRAQDTLNYGYTF
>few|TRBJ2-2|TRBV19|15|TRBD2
TGTGCCAGTGCCATTTCACGGGAGGGCGACGGGGAGCTGTTTTTT
CASAISREGDGELFF
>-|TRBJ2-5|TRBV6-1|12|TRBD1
TGTGCCAGCAGTATACGGACAGGGGTCCAGAACTTC
CASSIRTGVQNF
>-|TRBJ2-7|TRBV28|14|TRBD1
TGTGCCAGCACCGCCGGGACAGGGGGCCTCGAGCAGTACTTC
CASTAGTGGLEQYF
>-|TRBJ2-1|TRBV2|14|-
TGTGCCAGCACTTGGGGGCAGGGTCGGAATGAGCAGTTCTTC
CASTWGQGRNEQFF